This entry lists 3 T cell receptor beta chains sequenced from one sample in a study of blood T cells in healthy people across ages. Primed by a sample-barcoded 5' primer and a J-beta primer mix, a second PCR proceeded for about 7 to 11 cycles. MiXCR, run by TCRdb on the 5' RACE reads, gives a single entry per CDR3 protein. The table shows approximately 900,000 distinct CDR3 sequences, with under 50% occurring only once. The sequencing input was blood. The source of these receptors is a man aged 25 to 40 in good health.

This clonotype was counted a single time. The V and J genes are TRBV20-1 and TRBJ2-3, with TRBD2 matching 14 bases. Germline loops: CDR1 DFQATT, CDR2 SNEGSKA (reference sequence). V lost 2 bases, J lost 6 bases, and 7 bases stayed unmatched. The length of the CDR3 is 16 residues. The chain's CDR3 is CSARLGLAGGQDTQYF. The CDR3 DNA reads as TGCAGTGCTAGATTAGGACTAGCGGGGGGCCAGGATACGCAGTATTTT.

In regard to this clonotype: A junction boundary mismatches the germline segment, possibly from a read error. The J gene is TRBJ2-7, the V gene TRBV11-1; TRBD1 aligns across 10 bases. In germline, CDR1 is SGHAT, CDR2 FQDESV (reference sequence). CDR3 size: 16 residues. CDR3 sequence: CASSLGWDRGSHEQYF. The DNA for the CDR3 is TGTGCCAGCAGCTTGGGATGGGACAGGGGCTCCCACGAGCAGTACTTC.

The sample holds a few counts of this clonotype. The CDR3 DNA is TGCAGCGTTGATGGGACAAGTGAGCAGTTCTTC. This encodes CSVDGTSEQFF. The rearrangement links TRBV29-1 to TRBJ2-1; D possibly corresponds to TRBD1 (6 bases). The germline CDR1 and CDR2 sequences are SQVTM and ANQGSEA. The ends were cut back, 3 bases at V and 9 bases at J, with 9 bases in the middle. The CDR3 runs to 11 residues.